The present TCR beta chain was sequenced within a study of shared clonotypes between healthy human individuals. Every one of the donors was a Caucasian adult that lived in Nashville, Tennessee. Splitting of CD4+ cells produced CD45RA+ naive and CD45RA-negative memory subsets. In the case of this clone: The sample holds other DNA sequences that translate to the same CDR3.

Authors' data handling: ImmunoSEQ gave junction-only sequences without quality scores, so filtering differed. Produced via immunoSEQ multiplex PCR; TCRdb's table is partial and in-frame only. The DNA was the basis for D and trimming; V, J and clone size are from that table. The sample shows 850,000 to 1,200,000 clones, around 76% of them seen only once. This CDR3 has 11 amino acids. Per germline, CDR1 DFQATT and CDR2 SNEGSKA (reference sequence). J lost 3 bases, V lost 5 bases, and 0 bases had no gene match. The rearrangement joins TRBV20-1 to TRBJ2-7; 8 bases map to TRBD2. The receptor's source is a man aged 18 to 35 in good health. Sequencing was performed on memory CD4+ T cells sorted from blood. The subset is: CD45RA-negative fraction. The CDR3 loop reads CSAGTSYEQYF. The CDR3 nucleotides are TGCAGTGCTGGGACTAGCTACGAGCAGTACTTC.